The rows below give T cell receptor beta chains drawn from one sample of a study of shared clonotypes between healthy human individuals. Clones were read by immunoSEQ multiplex PCR, and TCRdb kept only the in-frame ones, dropping some. The sample lists around 750,000 clones; 74% were seen once. The sequencing sample was made of memory CD4+ T cells sorted from blood. The receptors here all came from a woman in her twenties or thirties in good health. The CDR3 runs from the conserved cysteine through the conserved F or W. D genes are given only for firm matches.

D	V	CDR3
-	TRBV5-4	CASSAPSGAGTQYF
TRBD2	TRBV4-1	CASSPRTSGRYNEQFF
-	TRBV6-6	CASSPFAGQMDQPQHF
TRBD2	TRBV7-2	CASSLTSVAYEQYF
TRBD1	TRBV2	CASSGDRGTDTQYF
TRBD1	TRBV2	CASSDRQGREKLFF
-	TRBV2	CASSERGHYEQYF
-	TRBV27	CASSLQGQETQYF
-	TRBV4-1	CASERTSGAGELFF
-	TRBV27	CASRIDYYNEQFF
-	TRBV2	CASVTVLGTTGEQYF
-	TRBV28	CASSLLRGSRDNSPLHF
TRBD2	TRBV4-1	CASSQEYPAGGPAGELFF
-	TRBV21-1	CASSNPPGLFSYEQYF
TRBD1	TRBV27	CASSSSGTGIYEQYF
-	TRBV2	CASSPGGRRAHNEQFF
-	TRBV28	CASSVDPTFRGSYEQYF
-	TRBV18	CASSPQPQGEQYF
-	TRBV18	CASSPVGPQLYGYTF
TRBD2	TRBV6-1	CASSEQPSGRAGELFF
-	TRBV20-1	CSAPTEETQYF
TRBD2	TRBV27	CASTPIRGRGNEQFF
TRBD1	TRBV7-9	CASSPQGVSNQPQHF
TRBD2	TRBV6-6	CASRPYAGVKDTQYF
TRBD2	TRBV7-3	CASSLKAEAGADTQYF
-	TRBV18	CASSSLEETQYF
-	TRBV6-1	CASSELFGTGSSKQFF
-	TRBV5-1	CASITGPYEQYF
TRBD2	TRBV7-2	CASSTRLAGVNEQFF
-	TRBV18	CASSPGRLKVNEQFF
TRBD1	TRBV28	CASKGGQGASYGYTF
-	TRBV2	CASSRPGPTDTQYF
-	TRBV6-5	CASSYLAGETQYF
TRBD1	TRBV13	CASSLPGQANYGYTF
TRBD2	TRBV5-1	CASSWPLRSGRVGGQETQYF
-	TRBV9	CASSVLGEAEAFF
-	TRBV7-2	CASSPRGQGYETQYF
-	TRBV7-2	CASSSRMGQGLTYEQYF
-	TRBV6-4	CASSPATSNQPQHF
-	TRBV6-5	CASRYRDGYEQYF
-	TRBV29-1	CSVDTGTLSDTQYF
TRBD2	TRBV4-2	CASSQEPNSGSLIDTQYF
-	TRBV7-7	CASSPGDYAGNEQFF
TRBD1	TRBV5-1	CASSSAGGTVNYGYTF
-	TRBV4-1	CASSQESLAGSGKLFF
TRBD2	TRBV27	CASHKRGQETQYF
-	TRBV2	CASSGLVGRSPGELFF
-	TRBV2	CASRGRQDRVGYTF
-	TRBV6-6	CASSSEGGLNTEAFF
-	TRBV28	CASSLEGLNYGYTF